These 22 T cell receptor beta chains came from one sample sequenced in a study of blood T cell repertoires in COVID-19. Repertoires were generated with immunoSEQ multiplex PCR, while TCRdb's copy carries only in-frame clones and drops some. The sample lists 150,000 to 200,000 clones; around 85% were seen once. Material: peripheral blood. All receptors come from a human donor with acute or convalescent COVID-19. The donor label of this sample is uncertain.

The V and J genes are TRBV3-1 (or the pseudogene TRBV3-2) and TRBJ1-1, with D possibly TRBD1 on 5 matching bases. The germline CDR1 and CDR2 sequences are LGHDT and YNNKEL (reference sequence). The V end was cut by 1 base, the J end by 1 base, with 7 bases between. The length of the CDR3 is 14 residues. The CDR3, as DNA: TGTGCCAGCAGCCAAGGGGGCTGGAACACTGAAGCTTTCTTT. As protein: CASSQGGWNTEAFF.

Comments on this clone: The same CDR3 arises from other DNA sequences in this sample as well. The chain links TRBV3-1 (or the pseudogene TRBV3-2) to TRBJ2-7; TRBD2 matches 11 bases. Germline trimming cut 1 base from V and 7 bases from J; bases unmatched to any gene: 9. This CDR3 has 16 amino acids. Germline CDR1 and CDR2: LGHDT and YNNKEL (reference sequence). CDR3 sequence reads: CASSQVSGGARGEQYF. CDR3 sequence (DNA): TGTGCCAGCAGCCAAGTTAGCGGGGGGGCGCGTGGGGAGCAGTACTTC.

This clone has only one observation. The V call is TRBV6-5, the J call TRBJ1-2, with 7 bases fitting TRBD1. CDR1 and CDR2 (germline): MNHEY, SVGAGI. The CDR3 consists of 14 residues. The V segment lost 8 bases and the J segment 8 bases; nucleotides outside the gene matches: 14. CDR3 in amino acids: CASGLRQGLGGYTF. CDR3 nucleotides: TGTGCCAGCGGGCTGCGACAGGGTTTGGGAGGCTACACCTTC.

A few counts support this clone. For the CDR3, the DNA is TGCGCCAGCAGCCAACAGGGGGCTAATGAAAAACTGTTTTTT. It specifies CASSQQGANEKLFF. V and J are TRBV4-3 and TRBJ1-4, with 7 bases that match TRBD1. Germline assignment: CDR1 LGHNA and CDR2 YSLEER. The CDR3 consists of 14 residues. V was clipped by 2 bases and J by 3 bases; unmatched bases: 0.

This clone was seen a few times. The rearrangement joins TRBV6-5 to TRBJ2-7; TRBD1 is a possible D gene (5 bases). V was clipped by 0 bases and J by 3 bases, with 9 bases between them. The CDR3 spans 14 residues. Germline V gene sequence: CDR1 MNHEY, CDR2 SVGAGI. In DNA, the CDR3 is TGTGCCAGCAGTTACTCTTCGACAGTCTACGAGCAGTACTTC. Translated: CASSYSSTVYEQYF.

A single count supports this clone. CDR3 nucleotides: TGCAGCGCCCGGAAGAGCGGGGGGCGTTTCACAGATACGCAGTATTTT. Translating it yields CSARKSGGRFTDTQYF. The chain has TRBV29-1 and TRBJ2-3; 9 nucleotides align to TRBD2. CDR1 is SQVTM, CDR2 ANQGSEA, per germline. Germline trimming cut 7 bases from V and 2 bases from J; bases unmatched to any gene: 13. This CDR3 has 16 amino acids.

This CDR3 is CASSVATATGTNNEQFF. CDR3 bases: TGTGCCAGCAGCGTAGCTACCGCGACAGGGACCAACAATGAGCAGTTCTTC. The gene calls are TRBV9 and TRBJ2-1; TRBD1 aligns across 7 bases. Per germline, CDR1 SGDLS and CDR2 YYNGEE. The CDR3 loop spans 17 amino acids. The J segment lost 5 bases and the V segment lost 0 bases, leaving 11 bases of the junction unmatched.

J is TRBJ1-2 and V is TRBV27; maybe TRBD1 (6 bases). Germline V lookup: CDR1 MNHEY, CDR2 SMNVEV (reference sequence). The CDR3 contains 14 residues. The ends were cut back, 4 bases at V and 0 bases at J, with 9 bases in the middle. The CDR3 DNA is TGTGCCAGCAGTTCAGGGGTAGCTAACTATGGCTACACCTTC. It yields the protein CASSSGVANYGYTF.

This rearrangement joins TRBV20-1 to TRBJ2-7; D may be TRBD2 (5 bases). Germline V gene data show CDR1 as DFQATT and CDR2 as SNEGSKA (reference sequence). Trimming pared 6 bases from V and 7 bases from J, leaving 13 bases between. The CDR3 extends over 11 amino acids. The CDR3 region has the DNA TGCAGTGCCACCCCGTCGGGAGAGCAGTACTTC. This encodes CSATPSGEQYF.

The count of this clone is one. The CDR3 sequence is CASSPGGAGDEKLFF. The CDR3 nucleotides are TGTGCCAGCAGTCCAGGGGGCGCAGGGGATGAAAAACTGTTTTTT. The chain is built from TRBV6-6 and TRBJ1-4, with TRBD1 matching over 8 bases. CDR1 is MNHNY, CDR2 SVGAGI, per germline (reference sequence). The junction had 8 bases not matched to a gene; V was cut back by 5 bases and J by 6 bases. This CDR3 contains 15 residues.

The chain links TRBV19 to TRBJ1-4; TRBD1 might be the D (6 bases). This CDR3 spans 15 amino acids. Trimming left V 3 bases short and J 5 bases short, with 13 bases between. Germline-derived CDR1 and CDR2 are LNHDA and SQIVND (reference sequence). The CDR3 DNA is TGTGCCAGTAGTATGTTTGGGCAGGGGAATGAAAAACTGTTTTTT. Translation: CASSMFGQGNEKLFF.

V is TRBV28 and J is TRBJ1-2; D perhaps matches TRBD1 (5 bases). Trimming cost V 11 bases and J 6 bases, with 13 bases left between them. Germline V lookup: CDR1 MDHEN, CDR2 SYDVKM. The CDR3 has 11 residues. CDR3 sequence reads: CAVNRGDGYTF. In DNA form, the CDR3 reads TGTGCCGTTAATCGGGGGGATGGCTACACCTTC.

This clone was observed a handful of times. The chain combines TRBV6-5 with TRBJ2-4, with D perhaps matching TRBD1 (6 bases). CDR3 size: 14 residues. V was shortened by 7 bases and J by 2 bases, with 12 bases between the two germline ends. Germline V lookup: CDR1 MNHEY, CDR2 SVGAGI. DNA for the CDR3: TGTGCCAGCATCCGGGACACGACCAAAAACATTCAGTACTTC. It yields the protein CASIRDTTKNIQYF.

The chain carries TRBV10-3 and TRBJ1-6; D not certain. The CDR3 sequence is 13 residues long. V lost 8 bases to trimming and J lost 1 base, with 6 bases between them. Germline V gives CDR1 ENHRY, CDR2 SYGVKD. The CDR3 sequence is CAIGPSYNSPLHF. The CDR3 DNA follows: TGTGCCATCGGCCCTTCCTATAATTCACCCCTCCACTTT.

The chain uses TRBV18 and TRBJ1-6, with D perhaps matching TRBD1 (5 bases). Trimming took off 2 bases at V and 11 bases at J, with 13 bases between the two ends. The CDR3 consists of 14 residues. In germline, CDR1 is KGHSH, CDR2 LQKENI. The CDR3 loop is CASSPARRGAPLHF. DNA of the CDR3: TGTGCCAGCTCACCAGCCCGGAGGGGCGCACCCCTCCACTTT.

The V and J genes are TRBV9 and TRBJ1-2, with 7 bases fitting TRBD1. V gave up 3 bases and J gave up 7 bases; unmatched junction bases: 3. Germline V CDR1 and CDR2: SGDLS, YYNGEE. The CDR3 extends over 12 amino acids. CDR3 DNA: TGTGCCAGCAGCGGAGGGACAGTTGGCTACACCTTC. Amino acids: CASSGGTVGYTF.

V usage is TRBV7-9 and J usage is TRBJ2-2; TRBD1 might be the D (5 bases). The CDR3 extends over 14 amino acids. Trimming shortened V by 5 bases and J by 4 bases, and 11 bases separated the two germline ends. The V gene's germline CDR1 is SEHNR and CDR2 FQNEAQ (reference sequence). CDR3 sequence: CASSIRQPTGELFF. The CDR3 nucleotides read TGTGCCAGCAGCATAAGACAGCCCACCGGGGAGCTGTTTTTT.

The rearrangement joins TRBV6-5 to TRBJ1-1; 7 nucleotides line up with TRBD1. The V segment lost 5 bases and the J segment 4 bases; nucleotides outside the gene matches: 7. Germline loops: CDR1 MNHEY, CDR2 SVGAGI. This CDR3 is 14 amino acids long. CDR3 amino acids: CASSTGVVGTEAFF. In DNA form, the CDR3 reads TGTGCCAGCAGTACAGGGGTCGTAGGCACTGAAGCTTTCTTT.

This rearrangement joins TRBV11-2 to TRBJ1-3; 7 bases agree with TRBD1. Germline V gives CDR1 SGHAT, CDR2 FQNNGV. Trimming took 5 bases from V and 0 from J; bases not matched to a gene: 7. The CDR3 has 16 residues. The CDR3, as DNA: TGTGCCAGCAGCCCACAGGGACAGATCTCTGGAAACACCATATATTTT. This encodes CASSPQGQISGNTIYF.

The chain carries TRBV6-2 or TRBV6-3 and TRBJ1-5; the D gene is possibly TRBD1 (6 bases). V dropped 2 bases and J dropped 1 base, with 15 bases sitting between them. CDR3 length: 17 residues. Germline CDR1 and CDR2: MNHEY and SVGEGT. Here the CDR3 reads CASSYTRGERSNQPQHF. The CDR3 nucleotides are TGTGCCAGCAGTTACACCAGGGGAGAGAGGAGCAATCAGCCCCAGCATTTT.

The rearrangement joins TRBV12-5 to TRBJ1-2; no clear D gene. The CDR3 sequence is 15 residues long. Germline loops: CDR1 LGHNT, CDR2 FRNRAP. Trimming left V 6 bases short and J 8 bases short, with 22 bases between. CDR3 in DNA: TGTGCTAGTGGGCTAAGCGGGCCTCCCTCCTACGGCTACACCTTC. Translated: CASGLSGPPSYGYTF.

Of note for this clone: Other DNA sequences in the sample encode the same CDR3. The V gene is TRBV18, the J gene TRBJ1-3; D unclear. CDR1 and CDR2 (germline): KGHSH, LQKENI. This CDR3 spans 14 amino acids. Between the trimmed V and J ends, which lost 3 bases and 1 base, there was a span of 7 bases. The CDR3 DNA sequence: TGTGCCAGCTCACCCCAGAATTCTGGAAACACCATATATTTT. Translating it yields CASSPQNSGNTIYF.